Listed below are T cell receptor beta chains from one sample, sequenced in a study of T cells in Graves' hyperthyroidism and ophthalmopathy. MiXCR, run by TCRdb on the multiplex PCR reads, gives a single entry per CDR3 protein. The sample has 94,000 or so distinct CDR3 sequences, under 65% seen once. The sequencing input was blood. Source of these receptors: a woman aged 40 to 49 with Graves' hyperthyroidism. The CDR3 runs from the conserved cysteine through the conserved F or W. D genes are given only for firm matches. A clone size is listed for some rows: how often the clone was seen (once, few, many), or a class if it is expanded.

v_gene,abundance,j_gene,d_gene,CDR3aa,CDR3nt
TRBV20-1,few,TRBJ2-3,TRBD1,CSALQGATDTQYF,TGCAGTGCTTTACAGGGGGCTACAGATACGCAGTATTTT
TRBV7-2,-,TRBJ2-5,-,CASSLSWRGTGETQYF,TGTGCCAGCAGCTTATCGTGGAGGGGTACAGGGGAGACCCAGTACTTC
TRBV12-3/TRBV12-4,many,TRBJ1-3,-,CASRTPSGNTIYF,TGTGCCAGCAGGACCCCCTCTGGAAACACCATATATTTT
TRBV7-3,many,TRBJ1-1,-,CASSLPTIRVLNTEAFF,TGTGCCAGCAGCTTGCCCACCATACGGGTGTTGAACACTGAAGCTTTCTTT
TRBV25-1,-,TRBJ1-2,-,CASKDRRGGRGYTF,TGTGCCAGCAAAGACAGGAGGGGAGGCCGGGGCTACACCTTC